Below are 28 T cell receptor beta chains sequenced from a single sample in a study of tumor T cells in aggressive B-cell lymphoma. Sequencing used immunoSEQ multiplex PCR; TCRdb keeps in-frame clones, though not all of them. Here the sample spans more than 5,000 clones, less than 90% being singletons. Sequenced sample: tumor tissue. The receptors were gathered from an adult with diffuse large B cell lymphoma.

About this clone: Additional DNA sequences in this sample encode the identical CDR3. The V and J genes are TRBV11-2 and TRBJ2-7; 7 nucleotides line up with TRBD2. In germline, CDR1 is SGHAT, CDR2 FQNNGV. This CDR3 contains 17 residues. Trimming at V came to 5 bases and at J to 5 bases, leaving 18 bases not matched to a gene. The CDR3 DNA reads as TGTGCCAGCAGCGATACCACTGGGAGGGAGGGGTGGGACGAGCAGTACTTC. This gives the protein CASSDTTGREGWDEQYF.

The chain has TRBV6-5 and TRBJ2-7; 13 bases match TRBD2. Per the germline V gene, CDR1 is MNHEY and CDR2 is SVGAGI. The J segment lost 8 bases and the V segment lost 2 bases, leaving 9 bases of the junction unmatched. The CDR3 runs 16 residues. The CDR3 region is CASSYTGLAGPIKQYF. In nucleotides, the CDR3 is TGTGCCAGCAGTTACACGGGACTAGCGGGGCCCATTAAGCAGTACTTC.

The CDR3 spells CASSEGTGDGYTF. As DNA, the CDR3 is TGTGCCAGCAGCGAGGGGACAGGGGATGGCTACACCTTC. The chain joins TRBV9 to TRBJ1-2; 10 bases are a match to TRBD1. This CDR3 has 13 amino acids. Germline loops: CDR1 SGDLS, CDR2 YYNGEE. J lost 6 bases, V lost 3 bases, and 2 bases had no gene match.

The chain is built from TRBV7-6 and TRBJ1-2; possibly TRBD1 for D (5 bases). The CDR3 consists of 15 residues. The V gene's germline CDR1 is SGHVS and CDR2 FNYEAQ. Deletions cut 2 bases from V and 8 bases from J, with 18 bases between. The CDR3 DNA reads as TGTGCCAGCAGCTTAACTCGCGGCGGGGGTCGAGGCTACACCTTC. It is translated as CASSLTRGGGRGYTF.

In this sample, this clone turned up once. The chain combines TRBV5-4 with TRBJ2-3, with D perhaps matching TRBD1 (5 bases). Germline loops: CDR1 SGHNT, CDR2 YYREEE (reference sequence). Trimming removed 4 bases from V and 5 bases from J, with 20 bases in between. This CDR3 spans 16 amino acids. For the CDR3, the DNA is TGTGCCAGCAGCCAGCTCGGGCAGGGCATAGGAGATACGCAGTATTTT. Protein sequence: CASSQLGQGIGDTQYF.

This clone came up a few times. The chain recombines TRBV2 with TRBJ2-5; 8 bases agree with TRBD2. V was pared by 6 bases and J by 0 bases, with 3 bases of the junction left unmatched. The length of the CDR3 is 14 residues. Germline V gene lookup returns CDR1 SNHLY and CDR2 FYNNEI. CDR3 region: CASRISGNQETQYF. CDR3 nucleotide sequence: TGTGCCAGCAGGATTAGCGGGAACCAAGAGACCCAGTACTTC.

The chain is built from TRBV6-5 and TRBJ2-7, with D perhaps TRBD1 (6 bases). The CDR3 sequence is 15 residues long. Between the trimmed V and J ends, which lost 4 bases and 2 bases, there was a span of 15 bases. The germline V gene encodes CDR1 MNHEY and CDR2 SVGAGI. CDR3 DNA sequence: TGTGCCAGCAGTTTCCTCCCACAGGGAACCTACGAGCAGTACTTC. Translation gives CASSFLPQGTYEQYF.

The chain combines TRBV5-1 with TRBJ1-6, with 7 bases aligning to TRBD1. V was pared by 0 bases and J by 8 bases, with 5 bases of the junction left unmatched. CDR1 SGHRS and CDR2 YFSETQ come from the germline V gene. CDR3 length: 15 residues. The CDR3 DNA reads as TGCGCCAGCAGCTTGGGGCCCGACAGGGATTCACCCCTCCACTTT. Its translation is CASSLGPDRDSPLHF.

This clone occurred a few times. The chain couples TRBV7-9 to TRBJ2-7; 7 bases are a match to TRBD2. Per the germline V gene, CDR1 is SEHNR and CDR2 is FQNEAQ (reference sequence). Trimming took 5 bases from V and 0 from J; bases not matched to a gene: 7. CDR3 length: 15 amino acids. CDR3 nucleotides: TGTGCCAGCAGCACAAGAGCGGGACGCTCCTACGAGCAGTACTTC. Encoded protein: CASSTRAGRSYEQYF.

J is TRBJ1-2 and V is TRBV19; D unresolved. CDR1 is LNHDA and CDR2 is SQIVND in the germline V gene (reference sequence). Trimming stripped 3 bases from V and 2 bases from J, with 10 bases between. The CDR3 consists of 14 residues. DNA of the CDR3: TGTGCCAGTAGTATGGATGCAGCGAACTATGGCTACACCTTC. Its protein is CASSMDAANYGYTF.

The CDR3 DNA sequence: TGTGCCAGCAGTTTTAAGGGGCCGTATTTGCTAGCGAACACCGGGGAGCTGTTTTTT. Its protein is CASSFKGPYLLANTGELFF. The V gene is TRBV27, the J gene TRBJ2-2, with D perhaps matching TRBD1 (5 bases). The CDR3 is made up of 19 amino acids. CDR1 and CDR2 (germline): MNHEY, SMNVEV (reference sequence). Between the trimmed V and J ends, which lost 3 bases and 0 bases, there was a span of 20 bases.

The chain joins TRBV6-6 to TRBJ1-2; 10 positions agree with TRBD1. In germline, CDR1 is MNHNY, CDR2 SVGAGI (reference sequence). The CDR3 is 14 residues long. V trimming: 6 bases; J trimming: 4 bases; junction bases outside the gene matches: 5. This CDR3 is CASRRQGAGYGYTF. The CDR3 DNA reads TGTGCCAGCAGGCGACAGGGGGCAGGCTATGGCTACACCTTC.

The rearrangement uses TRBV5-1 and TRBJ1-1; possible D gene TRBD1, 5 bases. With 7 bases removed from V and 1 base from J, the gap between germline ends came to 11 bases. The V gene's germline CDR1 is SGHRS and CDR2 YFSETQ. The CDR3 spans 13 residues. Here the CDR3 reads CASGEQENTEAFF. For the CDR3, the DNA is TGCGCCAGCGGGGAACAGGAGAACACTGAAGCTTTCTTT.

The chain couples TRBV30 to TRBJ2-1; perhaps TRBD2 as D (5 bases). V was pared by 3 bases and J by 12 bases, with 15 bases between. The CDR3 extends over 12 amino acids. Germline V gives CDR1 GTSNPN, CDR2 SVGIG (reference sequence). The CDR3 protein is CAWSSRGMRQFF. The DNA of the CDR3 is TGTGCCTGGAGCTCCCGGGGAATGAGGCAGTTCTTC.

This sequence joins TRBV13 and TRBJ2-2, with D perhaps matching TRBD1 (6 bases). Trimming removed 5 bases at V and 2 bases at J, with 15 bases between. The CDR3 is 16 amino acids. The germline CDR1 and CDR2 sequences are PRHDT and FYEKMQ (reference sequence). The CDR3 bases are TGTGCCAGCAGCCCCACCGGGACATACAACACCGGGGAGCTGTTTTTT. It yields the protein CASSPTGTYNTGELFF.

The chain carries TRBV4-1 and TRBJ1-1; no definite D call. Germline lookup yields CDR1 MGHRA and CDR2 YSYEKL. This CDR3 region has 13 residues. The V and J ends lost 4 bases and 5 bases respectively, with 11 bases between them. In DNA form, the CDR3 reads TGCGCCAGCAGCCCCAGGAGCGGGACTGAAGCTTTCTTT. It translates to CASSPRSGTEAFF.

The chain is built from TRBV15 and TRBJ2-1; weak D call: TRBD2 (6 bases). The germline CDR1 and CDR2 sequences are LNHNV and YYDKDF (reference sequence). The CDR3 contains 17 residues. With 3 bases removed from V and 0 bases from J, the gap between germline ends came to 15 bases. The CDR3 sequence: CATSSPLAPSSYNEQFF. The CDR3 coding sequence is TGTGCCACCAGCAGTCCTCTAGCGCCGAGCTCCTACAATGAGCAGTTCTTC.

The chain combines TRBV19 with TRBJ2-2; a possible D gene is TRBD2 (5 bases). This CDR3 comprises 14 residues. The germline CDR1 and CDR2 sequences are LNHDA and SQIVND (reference sequence). Trimming pared 9 bases from V and 0 bases from J, leaving 11 bases between. The CDR3 DNA reads as TGTGCCAGCGGGGTTTCAACGAACACCGGGGAGCTGTTTTTT. Its translation is CASGVSTNTGELFF.

V usage is TRBV4-3 and J usage is TRBJ2-1, with TRBD2 identical over 9 bases. The CDR3 is made up of 16 amino acids. With V trimmed by 1 base and J by 8 bases, 9 bases remained unmatched. The germline gives CDR1 LGHNA, CDR2 YSLEER. The CDR3 loop is CASSQGRASGDHEQFF. CDR3 DNA sequence: TGCGCCAGCAGCCAAGGACGGGCTAGCGGGGACCATGAGCAGTTCTTC.

The chain links TRBV7-2 to TRBJ1-2; 9 positions agree with TRBD1. With V trimmed by 5 bases and J by 5 bases, 3 bases remained unmatched. Germline V gene data show CDR1 as SGHTA and CDR2 as FQGNSA. This CDR3 comprises 13 residues. The CDR3 region has the DNA TGTGCCAGCAGCGCCGGGACAGGGTATGGCTACACCTTC. This gives the protein CASSAGTGYGYTF.

The chain recombines TRBV15 with TRBJ2-7, with a possible D match to TRBD1 (6 bases). CDR1 and CDR2 from the germline V gene are LNHNV and YYDKDF (reference sequence). V lost 1 base to trimming and J lost 5 bases, with 15 bases between them. The CDR3 runs to 15 residues. The CDR3 DNA reads TGTGCCACCAGCAGAGGGGGGATACAGGGTAACGAGCAGTACTTC. Translating gives CATSRGGIQGNEQYF.

The J gene is TRBJ2-3, the V gene TRBV9, with D maybe TRBD1 (6 bases). The CDR3 consists of 14 residues. CDR1 SGDLS and CDR2 YYNGEE come from the germline V gene. Trimming pared 0 bases from V and 2 bases from J, leaving 7 bases between. This chain's CDR3 is CASSVVGATDTQYF. CDR3 sequence (DNA): TGTGCCAGCAGCGTAGTGGGGGCCACAGATACGCAGTATTTT.

This clone was counted a few times. The CDR3 loop is CASSPRKNIQYF. CDR3 DNA sequence: TGCGCCAGCAGCCCTAGGAAGAACATTCAGTACTTC. The genes are TRBV5-1 and TRBJ2-4; D is unclear. With 4 bases removed from V and 7 bases from J, the gap between germline ends came to 9 bases. The CDR3 has 12 residues. The germline V gene encodes CDR1 SGHRS and CDR2 YFSETQ. The full variable domain, rest sourced from reference TRBV5-1 and TRBJ2-4, is KAGVTQTPRYLIKTRGQQVTLSCSPISGHRSVSWYQQTPGQGLQFLFEYFSETQRNKGNFPGRFSGRQFSNSRSEMNVSTLELGDSALYLCASSPRKNIQYFGAGTRLSVL.

This rearrangement joins TRBV6-1 to TRBJ2-1, with 10 bases identical to TRBD1. The CDR3 has 14 amino acids. CDR1 and CDR2 from the germline V gene are MNHNS and SASEGT. Trimming at V came to 6 bases and at J to 6 bases, leaving 5 bases not matched to a gene. DNA for the CDR3: TGTGCCAGCAGGGGGGACAGGGGAGGCAATGAGCAGTTCTTC. Translating it yields CASRGDRGGNEQFF.

CDR3 in DNA: TGTGCCAGCAGTCCTTCGACAGGGGCGGGGCGGAATGAAGCTTTCTTT. Translation: CASSPSTGAGRNEAFF. This chain uses TRBV27 with TRBJ1-1; the match to TRBD1 covers 8 bases. Trimming removed 5 bases from V and 7 bases from J; junction bases left unmatched: 15. Germline values: CDR1 MNHEY, CDR2 SMNVEV (reference sequence). The CDR3 is made up of 16 amino acids.

The chain's CDR3 is CASSPSGTSAYEQYF. CDR3 bases: TGCGCCAGCAGCCCAAGTGGGACTAGCGCCTACGAGCAGTACTTC. This sequence joins TRBV4-1 and TRBJ2-7; TRBD2 matches at 10 bases. This CDR3 has 15 residues. Losses at the gene ends were 4 bases for V and 2 bases for J; bases not matched to a gene: 5. Germline CDR1 MGHRA, CDR2 YSYEKL.

The chain couples TRBV7-2 to TRBJ2-4, with D possibly TRBD2 on 5 matching bases. The length of the CDR3 is 14 residues. V lost 2 bases, J lost 9 bases, and 14 bases lay in between. Germline assignment: CDR1 SGHTA and CDR2 FQGNSA. CDR3 in DNA: TGTGCCAGCAGCTTATCGTTAGCCGAGGGCATTCAGTACTTC. This codes for CASSLSLAEGIQYF.

The chain couples TRBV28 to TRBJ2-7; the D is unclear. The V and J ends lost 7 bases and 0 bases respectively, with 7 bases between them. The CDR3 sequence is 12 residues long. CDR1 is MDHEN and CDR2 is SYDVKM in the germline V gene. The CDR3: CASNSNSYEQYF. Here the CDR3 DNA reads TGTGCCAGCAACTCGAACTCCTACGAGCAGTACTTC.